This entry lists 16 T cell receptor beta chains sequenced from one sample in a study of quantifying T cell responses using KT2 cells. Study at large: cDNA was made from DNase-treated RNA using alpha and beta constant primers.

A single-stranded UMI oligo with SP2 sequence was ligated to cDNA 3' ends. An equimolar mix of RC1.1 and RC1.2 primed the beta chain across TRBC1 and TRBC2. TCRdb ran MiXCR on the UMI-ligation and nested PCR reads and lists one entry per CDR3 protein. Of tens of thousands of distinct CDR3 sequences in the sample, approximately 10% were seen once. Sequenced input: PBMCs spiked with cells of the T cell clone KT2. The receptors were gathered from a human donor.

This clonotype was observed a handful of times. DNA of the CDR3: TGTGCCAGCCGGGGACAGGGATCGGGCGAGCAGTACTTC. It specifies CASRGQGSGEQYF. The V gene is TRBV28, the J gene TRBJ2-7; 9 nucleotides align to TRBD1. The junction had 8 bases not matched to a gene; V was cut back by 8 bases and J by 6 bases. Germline assignment: CDR1 MDHEN and CDR2 SYDVKM. This CDR3 comprises 13 residues.

This clonotype was detected many times. This chain connects TRBV3-1 to TRBJ2-7; D might be TRBD2 (7 bases). Germline V gives CDR1 LGHDT, CDR2 YNNKEL (reference sequence). The CDR3 contains 15 residues. V was clipped by 0 bases and J by 2 bases, with 11 bases between them. CDR3 sequence reads: CASSQEGGGPYEQYF. The CDR3 coding sequence is TGTGCCAGCAGCCAAGAGGGCGGGGGCCCCTACGAGCAGTACTTC.

This clonotype has only a few counts. The chain recombines TRBV2 with TRBJ2-7; 7 positions agree with TRBD1. The CDR3 length is 13 residues. Germline CDR1 is SNHLY and CDR2 is FYNNEI. V gave up 6 bases and J gave up 4 bases; unmatched junction bases: 6. Here the CDR3 DNA reads TGTGCCAGCAGCCGACAGGGTGGATACGAGCAGTACTTC. Its translation: CASSRQGGYEQYF.

This clonotype occurred once. This sequence joins TRBV25-1 and TRBJ2-7; TRBD1 might be the D (7 bases). Germline assignment: CDR1 MGHDK and CDR2 SYGVNS. V was pared by 6 bases and J by 6 bases, with 15 bases between. The CDR3 is 13 amino acids. The CDR3 protein is CASRDYGTVEQYF. The CDR3 DNA reads TGTGCCAGCAGGGACTATGGGACAGTCGAGCAGTACTTC.

This clonotype was picked up a small number of times. This chain connects TRBV12-3 or TRBV12-4 to TRBJ1-2, with a weak D call TRBD1 (5 bases). Trimming took off 5 bases at V and 2 bases at J, with 12 bases between the two ends. This CDR3 spans 14 amino acids. CDR3 nucleotide sequence: TGTGCCAGCAGTGGGGCGGAATCAAACTATGGCTACACCTTC. This gives the protein CASSGAESNYGYTF.

This clonotype was seen only a few times. The V gene is TRBV20-1, the J gene TRBJ1-1; no reliable D call. The CDR3 is 12 amino acids. CDR1 and CDR2 from the germline V gene are DFQATT and SNEGSKA (reference sequence). Trimming took 6 bases from V and 1 from J, leaving 9 bases between them. The DNA for the CDR3 is TGCAGTGCACGATCAGGGAACACTGAAGCTTTCTTT. As protein: CSARSGNTEAFF.

Details on this clonotype: Being one base from a much bigger clone, this may be a read error. The chain combines TRBV7-2 with TRBJ2-1, with 7 bases identical to TRBD2. The V gene's germline CDR1 is SGHTA and CDR2 FQGNSA. The CDR3 has 17 amino acids. Here the CDR3 DNA reads TGTGCCAGCAGCTCCCCCCCTGGGGGGGGGGTCTACAATGAGAAGTTCTTC. Protein product: CASSSPPGGGVYNEKFF. The entire variable domain, with the rest obtained from reference TRBV7-2 and TRBJ2-1, is as follows: GAGVSQSPSNKVTEKGKDVELRCDPISGHTALYWYRQSLGQGLEFLIYFQGNSAPDKSGLPSDRFSAERTGGSVSTLTIQRTQQEDSAVYLCASSSPPGGGVYNEKFFGPGTRLTVL.

The chain has TRBV11-2 and TRBJ2-4, with TRBD2 as a possible D gene (6 bases). The V end lost 7 bases, the J end lost 7 bases, and 26 bases lay between the germline ends. The CDR3 is 17 amino acids. From germline, CDR1 is SGHAT and CDR2 FQNNGV. For the CDR3, the DNA is TGTGCCAGCACCCAAAATATACGAGGGACTTGGGGGAACATTCAGTACTTC. Its translation is CASTQNIRGTWGNIQYF.

The J gene is TRBJ1-5, the V gene TRBV12-3 or TRBV12-4; D uncertain. V gave up 5 bases and J gave up 0 bases, with 11 bases separating them. The CDR3 has 15 amino acids. This CDR3 is CASSPKSLSNQPQHF. The CDR3 DNA sequence: TGTGCCAGCAGTCCAAAGTCACTTAGCAATCAGCCCCAGCATTTT.

A word on this clonotype: A clone one base away is much larger, so this may be a read error. The chain is built from TRBV12-3 or TRBV12-4 and TRBJ1-3, with D unresolved. The CDR3 loop spans 11 amino acids. Trimming pared 4 bases from V and 7 bases from J, leaving 5 bases between. CDR3: CASSCLNTIYF. In DNA form, the CDR3 reads TGTGCCAGCAGTTGTTTGAACACCATATATTTT.

The chain uses TRBV5-1 and TRBJ1-6; the D is unclear. Trimming took off 4 bases at V and 0 bases at J, with 14 bases between the two ends. The CDR3 consists of 17 residues. Germline V CDR1 and CDR2: SGHRS, YFSETQ. CDR3 DNA: TGCGCCAGCAGCCGCCAAACTGTGAGCTCCTATAATTCACCCCTCCACTTT. It is translated as CASSRQTVSSYNSPLHF.

This clonotype was observed a few times. As DNA, the CDR3 is TGTGCCACCAGTGTACGGAGGACAGGCAATCAGGGGGAGCTGTTTTTT. Translation gives CATSVRRTGNQGELFF. J is TRBJ2-2 and V is TRBV24-1, with 7 bases aligning to TRBD1. The germline V gene has CDR1 KGHDR and CDR2 SFDVKD. The CDR3 has 16 amino acids. Trimming took 5 bases from V and 8 from J; bases not matched to a gene: 13.

This chain links TRBV6-1 with TRBJ1-1; no firm D call. This CDR3 contains 15 residues. From germline, CDR1 is MNHNS and CDR2 SASEGT. V lost 6 bases and J 1 base, leaving 15 bases between the germline ends. The CDR3: CASSRTGLRNTEAFF. In nucleotides, the CDR3 is TGTGCCAGCAGCCGGACTGGGCTTCGGAACACTGAAGCTTTCTTT.

This clonotype has ten or more counts. The CDR3 DNA reads as TGTGCCTGGAGGGGACTAGAGGCGGATACGCAGTATTTT. Residues: CAWRGLEADTQYF. This chain uses TRBV30 with TRBJ2-3; 8 bases map to TRBD2. Germline lookup yields CDR1 GTSNPN and CDR2 SVGIG (reference sequence). The length of the CDR3 is 13 residues. Trimming took 3 bases from V and 6 from J; bases not matched to a gene: 5.

This chain connects TRBV12-5 to TRBJ2-1, with D perhaps assigned TRBD1 or TRBD2 (6 bases each). CDR3 length equals 15 residues. Germline CDR1 and CDR2: LGHNT and FRNRAP. The ends were cut back, 7 bases at V and 14 bases at J, with 27 bases in the middle. The CDR3 spells CASAPSRGGPVGEFF. CDR3 bases: TGTGCTAGTGCCCCGAGTCGAGGGGGGCCGGTGGGTGAGTTCTTC.

The chain uses TRBV19 and TRBJ2-7; D remains unclear. The CDR3 runs 15 residues. The ends were cut back, 1 base at V and 2 bases at J, with 12 bases in the middle. The germline V gene encodes CDR1 LNHDA and CDR2 SQIVND (reference sequence). The CDR3 DNA is TGTGCCAGTAGTATAGGGGCAGGCGGCCCCTACGAGCAGTACTTC. It codes for CASSIGAGGPYEQYF.